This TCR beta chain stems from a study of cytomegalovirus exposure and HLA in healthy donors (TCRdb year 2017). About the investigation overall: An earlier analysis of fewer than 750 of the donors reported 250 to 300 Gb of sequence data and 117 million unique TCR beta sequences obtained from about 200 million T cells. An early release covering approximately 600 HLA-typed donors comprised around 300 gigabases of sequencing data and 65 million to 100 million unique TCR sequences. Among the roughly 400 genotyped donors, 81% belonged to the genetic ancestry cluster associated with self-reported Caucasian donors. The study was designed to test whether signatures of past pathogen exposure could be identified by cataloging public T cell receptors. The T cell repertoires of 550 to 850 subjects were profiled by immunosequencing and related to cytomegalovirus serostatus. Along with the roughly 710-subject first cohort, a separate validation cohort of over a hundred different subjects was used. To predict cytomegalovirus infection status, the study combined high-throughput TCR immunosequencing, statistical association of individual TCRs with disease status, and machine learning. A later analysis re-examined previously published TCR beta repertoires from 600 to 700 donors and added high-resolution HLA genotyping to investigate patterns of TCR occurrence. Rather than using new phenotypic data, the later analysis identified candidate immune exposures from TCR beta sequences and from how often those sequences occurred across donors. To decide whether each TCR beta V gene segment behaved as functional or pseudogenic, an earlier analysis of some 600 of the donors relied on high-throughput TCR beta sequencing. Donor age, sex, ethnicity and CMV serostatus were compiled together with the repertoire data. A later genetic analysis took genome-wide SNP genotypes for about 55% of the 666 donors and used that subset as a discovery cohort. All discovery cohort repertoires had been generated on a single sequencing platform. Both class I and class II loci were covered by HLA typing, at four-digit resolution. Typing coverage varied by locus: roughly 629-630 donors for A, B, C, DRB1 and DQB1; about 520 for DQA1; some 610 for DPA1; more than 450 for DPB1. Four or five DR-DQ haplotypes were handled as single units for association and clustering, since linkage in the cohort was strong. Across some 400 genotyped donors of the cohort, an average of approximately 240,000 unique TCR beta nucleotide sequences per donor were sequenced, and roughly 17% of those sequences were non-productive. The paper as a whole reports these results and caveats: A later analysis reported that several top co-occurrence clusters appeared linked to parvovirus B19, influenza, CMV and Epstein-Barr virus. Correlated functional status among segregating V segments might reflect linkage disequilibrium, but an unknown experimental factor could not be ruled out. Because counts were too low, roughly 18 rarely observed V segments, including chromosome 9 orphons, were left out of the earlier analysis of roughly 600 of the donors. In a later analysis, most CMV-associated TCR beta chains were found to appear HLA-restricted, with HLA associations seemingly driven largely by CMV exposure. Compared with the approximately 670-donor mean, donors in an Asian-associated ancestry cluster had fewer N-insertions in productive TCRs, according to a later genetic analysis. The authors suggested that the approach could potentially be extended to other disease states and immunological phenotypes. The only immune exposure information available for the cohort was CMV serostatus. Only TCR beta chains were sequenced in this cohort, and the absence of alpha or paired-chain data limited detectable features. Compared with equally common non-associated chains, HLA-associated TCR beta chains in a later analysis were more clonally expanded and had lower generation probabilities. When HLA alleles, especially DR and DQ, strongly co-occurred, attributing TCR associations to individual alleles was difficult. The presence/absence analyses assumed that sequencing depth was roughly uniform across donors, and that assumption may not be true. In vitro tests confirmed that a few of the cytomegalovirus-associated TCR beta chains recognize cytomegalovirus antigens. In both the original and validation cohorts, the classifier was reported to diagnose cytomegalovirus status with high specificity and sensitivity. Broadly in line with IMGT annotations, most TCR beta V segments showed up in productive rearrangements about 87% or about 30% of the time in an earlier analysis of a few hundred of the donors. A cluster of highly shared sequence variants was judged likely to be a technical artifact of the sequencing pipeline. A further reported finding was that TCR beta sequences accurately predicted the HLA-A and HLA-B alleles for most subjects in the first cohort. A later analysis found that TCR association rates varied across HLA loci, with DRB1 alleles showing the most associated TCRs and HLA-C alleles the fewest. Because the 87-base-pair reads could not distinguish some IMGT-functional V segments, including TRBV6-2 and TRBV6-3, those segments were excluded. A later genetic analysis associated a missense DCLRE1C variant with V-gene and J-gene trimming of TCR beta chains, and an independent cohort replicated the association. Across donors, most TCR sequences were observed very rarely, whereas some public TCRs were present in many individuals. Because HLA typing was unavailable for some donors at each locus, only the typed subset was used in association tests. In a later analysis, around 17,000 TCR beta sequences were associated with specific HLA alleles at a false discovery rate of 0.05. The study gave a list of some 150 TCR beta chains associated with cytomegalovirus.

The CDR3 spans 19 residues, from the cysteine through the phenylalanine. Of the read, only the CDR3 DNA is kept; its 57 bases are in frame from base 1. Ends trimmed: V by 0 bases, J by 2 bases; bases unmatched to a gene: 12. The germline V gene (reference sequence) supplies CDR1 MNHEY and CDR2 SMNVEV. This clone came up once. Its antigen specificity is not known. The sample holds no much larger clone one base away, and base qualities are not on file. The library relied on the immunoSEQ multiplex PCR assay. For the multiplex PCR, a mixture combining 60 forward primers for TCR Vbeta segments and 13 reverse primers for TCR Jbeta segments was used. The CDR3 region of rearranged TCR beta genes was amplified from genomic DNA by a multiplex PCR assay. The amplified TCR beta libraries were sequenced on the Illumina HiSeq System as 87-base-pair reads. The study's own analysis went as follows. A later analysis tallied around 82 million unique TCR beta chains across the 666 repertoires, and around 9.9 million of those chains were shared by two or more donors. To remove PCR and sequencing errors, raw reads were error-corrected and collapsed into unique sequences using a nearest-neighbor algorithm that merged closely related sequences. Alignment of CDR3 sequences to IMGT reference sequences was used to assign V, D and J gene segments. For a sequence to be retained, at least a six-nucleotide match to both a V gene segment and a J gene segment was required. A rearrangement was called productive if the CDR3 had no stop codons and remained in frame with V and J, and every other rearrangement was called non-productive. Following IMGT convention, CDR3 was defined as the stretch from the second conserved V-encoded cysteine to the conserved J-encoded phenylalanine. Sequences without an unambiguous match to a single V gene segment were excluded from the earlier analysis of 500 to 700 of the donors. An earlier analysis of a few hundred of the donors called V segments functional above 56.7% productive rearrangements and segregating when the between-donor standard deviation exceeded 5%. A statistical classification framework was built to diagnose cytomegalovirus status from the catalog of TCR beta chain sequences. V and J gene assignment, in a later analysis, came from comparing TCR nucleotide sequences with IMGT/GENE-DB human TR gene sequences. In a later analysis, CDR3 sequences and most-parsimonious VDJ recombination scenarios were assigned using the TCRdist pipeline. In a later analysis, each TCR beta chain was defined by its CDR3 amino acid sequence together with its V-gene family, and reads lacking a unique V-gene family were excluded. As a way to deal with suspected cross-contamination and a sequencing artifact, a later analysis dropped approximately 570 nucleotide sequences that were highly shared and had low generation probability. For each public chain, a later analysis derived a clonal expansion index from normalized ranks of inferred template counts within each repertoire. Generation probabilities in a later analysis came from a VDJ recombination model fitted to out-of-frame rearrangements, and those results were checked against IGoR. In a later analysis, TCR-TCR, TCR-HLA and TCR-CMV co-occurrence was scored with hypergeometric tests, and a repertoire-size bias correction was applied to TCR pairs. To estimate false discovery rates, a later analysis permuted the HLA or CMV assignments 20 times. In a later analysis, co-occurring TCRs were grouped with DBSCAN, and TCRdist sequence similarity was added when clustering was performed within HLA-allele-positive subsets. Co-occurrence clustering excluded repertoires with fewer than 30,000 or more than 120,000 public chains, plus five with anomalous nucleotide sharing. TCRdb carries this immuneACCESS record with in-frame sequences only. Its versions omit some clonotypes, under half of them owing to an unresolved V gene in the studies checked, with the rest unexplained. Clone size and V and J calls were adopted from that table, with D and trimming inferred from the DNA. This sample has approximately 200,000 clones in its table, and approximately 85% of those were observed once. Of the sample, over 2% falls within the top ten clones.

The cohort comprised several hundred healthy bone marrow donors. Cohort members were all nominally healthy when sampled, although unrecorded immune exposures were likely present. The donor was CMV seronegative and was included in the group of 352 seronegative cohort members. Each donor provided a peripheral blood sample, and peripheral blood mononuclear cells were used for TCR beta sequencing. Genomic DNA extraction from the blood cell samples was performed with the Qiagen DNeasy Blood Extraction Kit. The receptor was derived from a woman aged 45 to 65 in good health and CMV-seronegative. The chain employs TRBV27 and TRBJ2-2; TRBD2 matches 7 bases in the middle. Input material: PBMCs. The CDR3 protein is CASSLSGRPNSRNTGELFF. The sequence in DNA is TGTGCCAGCAGTTTATCCGGGAGGCCAAACTCGAGAAACACCGGGGAGCTGTTTTTT.